The present entry profiles one T cell receptor beta chain with its context. Trimming took 6 bases from V and 4 from J, leaving 13 bases between them. Germline assignment: CDR1 SGHDT and CDR2 YYEEEE. This CDR3 is built from 13 residues. This specimen belongs to a study of cytomegalovirus exposure and HLA in healthy donors. This PCR relied on a set of 60 Vbeta primers and 13 Jbeta primers. Libraries were prepared by immunoSEQ multiplex PCR; TCRdb keeps only in-frame clonotypes and omits some of them. The data hold about 140,000 clones, with 65% to 80% observed a single time. The TCR originated in a male donor in good health and CMV-seropositive. The V gene is TRBV5-6, the J gene TRBJ1-2; D may be TRBD1 (5 bases). Material for sequencing was PBMCs. CDR3 bases: TGTGCCAGCACCCTCGGGGGGAGCTATGGCTACACCTTC. Translation gives CASTLGGSYGYTF.